The 26 T cell receptor beta chains in this list originate from one sample, sequenced in a study of T cell responses to AZD1222 COVID-19 vaccine. TCRdb keeps only in-frame clones here, not all; method: immunoSEQ multiplex PCR. In the table there are roughly 150,000 clones, approximately 90% of which are singletons. The material was peripheral blood, obtained on day 0 of AZD1222 vaccination. The receptors were sampled from an adult in good health.

This sequence joins TRBV7-9 and TRBJ2-5; D not certain. The CDR3 has 13 residues. Germline CDR1 and CDR2: SEHNR and FQNEAQ (reference sequence). The V end lost 2 bases, the J end lost 5 bases, and 9 bases lay between the germline ends. This CDR3 is CASSLPGTETQYF. The CDR3 DNA reads as TGTGCCAGCAGCTTACCCGGCACGGAGACCCAGTACTTC.

The V gene is TRBV28, the J gene TRBJ1-1; TRBD1 matches at 9 bases. Trimming took 6 bases from V and 5 from J; bases not matched to a gene: 7. The CDR3 totals 14 residues. In germline, CDR1 is MDHEN, CDR2 SYDVKM. CDR3 sequence reads: CASRRDRDVTEAFF. The DNA for the CDR3 is TGTGCCAGCAGACGGGACAGGGATGTGACTGAAGCTTTCTTT.

The rearrangement links TRBV7-3 to TRBJ2-1; 11 nucleotides agree with TRBD1. The CDR3 covers 16 residues. The V and J ends lost 4 bases and 8 bases, in that order; junction bases with no gene match: 10. Germline V gives CDR1 SGHTA, CDR2 FQGTGA. CDR3 sequence: CASSSPGRTGGDEQFF. Written as DNA, the CDR3 is TGTGCCAGCAGCTCCCCCGGCAGGACAGGGGGCGATGAGCAGTTCTTC.

V is TRBV6-1 and J is TRBJ2-7; TRBD2 matches 12 bases. With 3 bases clipped from V and 0 bases from J, the junction kept 3 bases outside the gene matches. The CDR3 has 16 residues. Germline V gene data show CDR1 as MNHNS and CDR2 as SASEGT. The CDR3 nucleotides read TGTGCCAGCAGTGAGGGACTAGCGGGTCACTCCTACGAGCAGTACTTC. It specifies CASSEGLAGHSYEQYF.

V and J are TRBV6-2 or TRBV6-3 and TRBJ2-3; weak D call: TRBD1 (5 bases). The CDR3 is made up of 14 amino acids. Germline loops: CDR1 MNHEY, CDR2 SVGEGT. Trimming took off 4 bases at V and 0 bases at J, with 8 bases between the two ends. DNA of the CDR3: TGTGCCAGCAGTTCTGGGGCTAGCACAGATACGCAGTATTTT. It is translated as CASSSGASTDTQYF.

This clone was detected only a few times. The chain joins TRBV6-5 to TRBJ2-7; 7 nucleotides match TRBD1. Trimming removed 6 bases from V and 2 bases from J; junction bases left unmatched: 7. Looked up from germline, CDR1 is MNHEY and CDR2 is SVGAGI. The CDR3 sequence is 14 residues long. CDR3 in DNA: TGTGCCAGCAGGGGACAGCCCTCCGCCTACGAGCAGTACTTC. Its translation is CASRGQPSAYEQYF.

CDR3 DNA: TGCGCCAGCAGCCAAGGACAGGGGGCGCATAATTCACCCCTCCACTTT. Protein: CASSQGQGAHNSPLHF. V usage is TRBV4-1 and J usage is TRBJ1-6; 10 nucleotides match TRBD1. Germline V gene data show CDR1 as MGHRA and CDR2 as YSYEKL. V shed 1 base, J shed 5 bases, and the junction held 2 bases outside the gene matches. The CDR3 spans 16 residues.

V usage is TRBV12-1 and J usage is TRBJ2-7; the table's D call TRBD2 went unverified against the DNA. TRBV12-1 is listed as a pseudogene. The CDR3 loop spans 10 amino acids. The CDR3 DNA sequence: TGTGCCAGCAGCGCGGGGGACATAGGCTTC. Encoded protein: CASSAGDIGF.

The chain employs TRBV7-9 and TRBJ1-5; D is unclear. The CDR3 covers 14 residues. Germline V CDR1 and CDR2: SEHNR, FQNEAQ (reference sequence). Deletions cut 2 bases from V and 2 bases from J, with 7 bases between. The CDR3 nucleotides are TGTGCCAGCAGCTTATCCGGCGGCAATCAGCCCCAGCATTTT. Residues: CASSLSGGNQPQHF.

The rearrangement joins TRBV6-9 to TRBJ1-1, with D unclear. Germline values: CDR1 MNHGY, CDR2 SVAAGI. The CDR3 is 12 amino acids. V lost 2 bases, J lost 5 bases, and 6 bases lay in between. The CDR3 loop is CASSYAGTEAFF. The CDR3 DNA sequence: TGTGCCAGCAGTTATGCCGGTACTGAAGCTTTCTTT.

The chain uses TRBV6-4 and TRBJ1-1; D remains unclear. CDR1 MRHNA and CDR2 SNTAGT come from the germline V gene. V was clipped by 3 bases and J by 3 bases, with 11 bases between them. The CDR3 length is 14 residues. CDR3 sequence: CASSDRPGDTEAFF. Written as DNA, the CDR3 is TGTGCCAGCAGTGATCGGCCCGGGGACACTGAAGCTTTCTTT.

This chain connects TRBV21-1 to TRBJ1-6. TRBV21-1 is reported as a pseudogene. The CDR3 is 14 residues long. The CDR3 coding sequence is TGTGCCAGCAGAATCGGAGGGTACGGTTCACCCCTCCACTTT. This sequence encodes CASRIGGYGSPLHF.

The chain recombines TRBV10-3 with TRBJ1-3; D call uncertain. Germline V lookup: CDR1 ENHRY, CDR2 SYGVKD. This CDR3 spans 16 amino acids. Trimming removed 0 bases at V and 1 base at J, with 10 bases between. The CDR3 DNA is TGTGCCATCAGTGAGTCGGCCAGAAGATCTGGAAACACCATATATTTT. Translating gives CAISESARRSGNTIYF.

J is TRBJ1-1 and V is TRBV24-1; 7 nucleotides align to TRBD1. Trimming cost V 7 bases and J 8 bases; bases outside gene matches: 9. The CDR3 totals 13 residues. Germline V CDR1 and CDR2: KGHDR, SFDVKD. The CDR3 nucleotides are TGTGCCACCAGAGCCACAACAGGGGACGAAGCTTTCTTT. Residues: CATRATTGDEAFF.

The chain joins TRBV30 to TRBJ1-1; D might be TRBD1 (5 bases). Germline lookup yields CDR1 GTSNPN and CDR2 SVGIG (reference sequence). There are 15 residues in the CDR3. The V end lost 4 bases, the J end lost 0 bases, and 15 bases lay between the germline ends. The CDR3 DNA is TGTGCCTGGAATTCTGGGGACCGCTTGAACACTGAAGCTTTCTTT. Its translation is CAWNSGDRLNTEAFF.

DNA of the CDR3: TGTGCCAGCAGTTACCTGCGGATGGGGGGTTCCTACGAGCAGTACTTC. It specifies CASSYLRMGGSYEQYF. The gene calls are TRBV6-5 and TRBJ2-7, with a weak D call TRBD2 (6 bases). Germline lookup yields CDR1 MNHEY and CDR2 SVGAGI. The CDR3 sequence is 16 residues long. Trimming took off 2 bases at V and 1 base at J, with 15 bases between the two ends.

This sequence joins TRBV7-9 and TRBJ1-4; D gene uncertain. CDR1 and CDR2 from the germline V gene are SEHNR and FQNEAQ (reference sequence). The CDR3 is 14 amino acids. V gave up 3 bases and J gave up 6 bases, with 11 bases separating them. CDR3 sequence reads: CASSLWGSDEKLFF. CDR3 nucleotides: TGTGCCAGCAGCTTGTGGGGATCGGATGAAAAACTGTTTTTT. Supplemented by reference TRBV7-9 and TRBJ1-4, the full variable domain reads DTGVSQNPRHKITKRGQNVTFRCDPISEHNRLYWYRQTLGQGPEFLTYFQNEAQLEKSRLLSDRFSAERPKGSFSTLEIQRTEQGDSAMYLCASSLWGSDEKLFFGSGTQLSVL.

The V gene is TRBV29-1, the J gene TRBJ2-3, with D unresolved. The CDR3 length is 12 residues. Trimming shortened V by 8 bases and J by 1 base, and 10 bases separated the two germline ends. CDR1 is SQVTM, CDR2 ANQGSEA, per germline. CDR3 sequence: CSTTTGTDTQYF. CDR3 sequence (DNA): TGCAGCACTACCACAGGCACAGATACGCAGTATTTT.

V is TRBV28 and J is TRBJ2-7; 11 bases are shared with TRBD1. This CDR3 has 15 amino acids. CDR1 is MDHEN, CDR2 SYDVKM, per germline. J gave up 4 bases and V 5 bases, and 7 bases lay outside the gene matches. CDR3 protein: CASSESDRGRYEQYF. CDR3 bases: TGTGCCAGCAGTGAATCGGACAGGGGGCGGTACGAGCAGTACTTC.

The rearrangement links TRBV28 to TRBJ1-6; D call uncertain. The length of the CDR3 is 14 residues. Per the germline V gene, CDR1 is MDHEN and CDR2 is SYDVKM. Trimming left V 3 bases short and J 5 bases short, with 8 bases between. CDR3: CASSFRTNNSPLHF. CDR3 in DNA: TGTGCCAGCAGTTTTAGGACTAATAATTCACCCCTCCACTTT.

V usage is TRBV5-4 and J usage is TRBJ2-5; TRBD2 agrees at 7 bases. The CDR3 length is 13 residues. V was pared by 4 bases and J by 5 bases, with 5 bases of the junction left unmatched. Germline-derived CDR1 and CDR2 are SGHNT and YYREEE (reference sequence). This CDR3 reads CASSQAGRETQYF. The CDR3 DNA sequence: TGTGCCAGCAGCCAGGCCGGGAGGGAGACCCAGTACTTC.

The rearrangement links TRBV5-4 to TRBJ2-1; 11 bases align to TRBD2. This CDR3 region has 16 residues. Trimming removed 4 bases from V and 6 bases from J; junction bases left unmatched: 9. Germline CDR1 SGHNT, CDR2 YYREEE (reference sequence). In DNA, the CDR3 is TGTGCCAGCAGCCCTTGGGGACTAGCGGCGTCCAATGAGCAGTTCTTC. Its translation: CASSPWGLAASNEQFF.

The CDR3 reads CASSSRDRYLGRLFF. The CDR3 coding sequence is TGTGCCAGCAGTTCACGGGACAGATACCTTGGTAGGCTGTTTTTT. The rearrangement joins TRBV28 to TRBJ1-4; 7 positions agree with TRBD1. Germline assignment: CDR1 MDHEN and CDR2 SYDVKM. After removal of 4 bases from V and 14 bases from J, the junction contained 16 bases not matched to a gene. The CDR3 is made up of 15 amino acids.

The chain carries TRBV15 and TRBJ1-3; D possibly corresponds to TRBD1 (6 bases). V was pared by 3 bases and J by 0 bases, with 12 bases between. The CDR3 is 16 residues long. Germline V gives CDR1 LNHNV, CDR2 YYDKDF (reference sequence). The CDR3 bases are TGTGCCACCAGCAGCTTAACGACAGGCTCTGGAAACACCATATATTTT. Protein: CATSSLTTGSGNTIYF. Together with reference TRBV15 and TRBJ1-3, the CDR3 gives the full variable domain: DAMVIQNPRYQVTQFGKPVTLSCSQTLNHNVMYWYQQKSSQAPKLLFHYYDKDFNNEADTPDNFQSRRPNTSFCFLDIRSPGLGDTAMYLCATSSLTTGSGNTIYFGEGSWLTVV.

V usage is TRBV5-6 and J usage is TRBJ2-3, with D perhaps TRBD2 (5 bases). The CDR3 sequence is 14 residues long. Germline CDR1 reads SGHDT; CDR2 reads YYEEEE. The V end lost 8 bases, the J end lost 3 bases, and 16 bases lay between the germline ends. CDR3 nucleotide sequence: TGTGCCAGTAACTGGAGGCGCGGGACAGATACGCAGTATTTT. Translated: CASNWRRGTDTQYF.

This clone was seen only once. V gene TRBV5-1 combines with J gene TRBJ1-1; D remains unclear. Germline CDR1 reads SGHRS; CDR2 reads YFSETQ. V lost 0 bases, J lost 3 bases, and 6 bases lay in between. This CDR3 is built from 13 residues. The CDR3 reads CASSLEADTEAFF. The CDR3 region has the DNA TGCGCCAGCAGCTTGGAGGCCGACACTGAAGCTTTCTTT.